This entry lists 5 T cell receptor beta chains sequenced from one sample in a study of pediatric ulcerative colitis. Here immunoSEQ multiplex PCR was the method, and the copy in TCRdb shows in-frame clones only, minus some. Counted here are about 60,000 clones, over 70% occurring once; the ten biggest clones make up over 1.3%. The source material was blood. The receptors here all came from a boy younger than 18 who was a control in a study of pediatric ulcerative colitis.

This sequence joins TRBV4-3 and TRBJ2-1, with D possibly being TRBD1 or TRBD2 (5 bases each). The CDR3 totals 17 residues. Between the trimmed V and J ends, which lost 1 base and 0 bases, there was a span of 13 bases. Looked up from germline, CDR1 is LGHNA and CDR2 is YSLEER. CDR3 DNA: TGCGCCAGCAGCCAAGTAACCGGGACGTACTCCTACAATGAGCAGTTCTTC. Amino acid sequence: CASSQVTGTYSYNEQFF.

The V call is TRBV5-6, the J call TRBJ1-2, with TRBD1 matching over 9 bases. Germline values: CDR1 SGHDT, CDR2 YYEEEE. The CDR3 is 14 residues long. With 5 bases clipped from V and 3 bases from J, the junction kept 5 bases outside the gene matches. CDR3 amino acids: CASRQTGGYYGYTF. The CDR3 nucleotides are TGTGCCAGCAGACAAACAGGGGGCTACTATGGCTACACCTTC.

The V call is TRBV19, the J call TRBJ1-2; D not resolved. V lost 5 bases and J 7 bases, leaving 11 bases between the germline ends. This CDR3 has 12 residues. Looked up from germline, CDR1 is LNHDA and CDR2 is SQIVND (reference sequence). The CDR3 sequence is CASSRKRSGYTF. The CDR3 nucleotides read TGTGCCAGTAGTCGGAAACGTAGTGGCTACACCTTC.

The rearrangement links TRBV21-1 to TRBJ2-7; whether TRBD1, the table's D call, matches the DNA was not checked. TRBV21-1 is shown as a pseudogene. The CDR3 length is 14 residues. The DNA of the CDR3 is TGTGCCAGCAGCCGTAGGACAGGGATTTACGAGCAGTACTTC. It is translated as CASSRRTGIYEQYF.

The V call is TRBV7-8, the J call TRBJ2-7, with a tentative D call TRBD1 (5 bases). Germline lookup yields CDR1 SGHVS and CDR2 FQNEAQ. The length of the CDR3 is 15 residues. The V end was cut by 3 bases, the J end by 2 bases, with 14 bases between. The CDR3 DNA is TGTGCCAGCAGCTTGATAGGTAGGGGAACCTACGAGCAGTACTTC. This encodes CASSLIGRGTYEQYF.